The rows below give T cell receptor beta chains drawn from one sample of a study of blood T cell repertoires in COVID-19. The protocol was immunoSEQ multiplex PCR, while the TCRdb copy is restricted to in-frame clones and leaves out a portion. The sample shows about 190,000 clones, 65% to 85% of them seen only once. The material sequenced was PBMCs or T cells enriched from blood (not recorded which). These receptors were obtained from a woman aged 25 to 45 who had been exposed to COVID-19. The CDR3 runs from the conserved cysteine through the conserved F or W. A D gene is named only where the DNA matches it firmly. Expanded clones get a size class; other rows say once, few or many, or leave the size out.

CDR3	DNA	J	D	V	size
CASSEWVGAAYEQYF	TGCGCCAGCAGTGAGTGGGTAGGGGCGGCCTACGAGCAGTACTTC	TRBJ2-7	NA	TRBV10-1	NA
CASSPGDRNNEQFF	TGTGCCAGCAGCCCCGGGGACAGGAACAATGAGCAGTTCTTC	TRBJ2-1	TRBD1	TRBV9	few
CASSWTSGLNEQFF	TGTGCCAGCAGCTGGACTAGCGGGCTCAATGAGCAGTTCTTC	TRBJ2-1	TRBD2	TRBV7-2	NA
CAWSLARREAFF	TGTGCCTGGAGTCTCGCCAGGCGCGAAGCTTTCTTT	TRBJ1-1	NA	TRBV30	NA
CAWSVPGGGTNYGYTF	TGTGCCTGGAGTGTACCGGGAGGCGGAACTAACTATGGCTACACCTTC	TRBJ1-2	NA	TRBV30	NA
CAWSVVLAGAFF	TGTGCCTGGAGTGTTGTTCTGGCAGGAGCTTTCTTT	TRBJ1-1	NA	TRBV30	NA
CASSRLDLTNYGYTF	TGTGCCAGCAGCCGTTTGGACTTAACTAACTATGGCTACACCTTC	TRBJ1-2	NA	TRBV3-1/TRBV3-2	NA
CASSLASAAVLSYNEQFF	TGTGCCAGCAGCTTAGCGTCCGCGGCGGTTCTTTCCTACAATGAGCAGTTCTTC	TRBJ2-1	NA	TRBV7-6	NA
CASSQTVQETQYF	TGTGCCAGTAGTCAGACAGTTCAAGAGACCCAGTACTTC	TRBJ2-5	NA	TRBV19	NA
CASRRRDRMNTEAFF	TGTGCCAGTAGGCGCCGGGACAGAATGAACACTGAAGCTTTCTTT	TRBJ1-1	TRBD1	TRBV19	NA
CASSLGTGAREKLFF	TGCGCCAGCAGCCTGGGAACAGGGGCTAGAGAAAAACTGTTTTTT	TRBJ1-4	TRBD1	TRBV5-1	once
CASSIAPFQVPNTSYSNQPQHF	TGTGCCAGTAGTATAGCCCCTTTCCAGGTACCAAACACAAGCTATAGCAATCAGCCCCAGCATTTT	TRBJ1-5	NA	TRBV19	few
CASSFRLDSRSPYEQYF	TGTGCCAGCAGCTTTCGATTGGACAGCCGAAGCCCCTACGAGCAGTACTTC	TRBJ2-7	NA	TRBV7-9	NA
CASSLLTGQNTEAFF	TGCGCCAGCAGCTTATTAACAGGGCAAAACACTGAAGCTTTCTTT	TRBJ1-1	NA	TRBV5-1	NA
CASSQSPGGKGGTDTQYF	TGCGCCAGCAGTCAATCGCCGGGGGGCAAAGGTGGCACAGATACGCAGTATTTT	TRBJ2-3	NA	TRBV23-1	NA
CSVRPGQGAGGYTF	TGCAGCGTCCGCCCGGGACAGGGGGCCGGTGGCTACACCTTC	TRBJ1-2	TRBD1	TRBV29-1	NA
CASSFLAGGRNEQFF	TGTGCCAGCAGCTTTCTAGCGGGGGGGCGCAATGAGCAGTTCTTC	TRBJ2-1	TRBD2	TRBV7-3	NA
CASSADRVDGYTF	TGTGCCAGCAGCGCAGACAGGGTGGACGGCTACACCTTC	TRBJ1-2	TRBD1	TRBV5-4	NA
CASSPGQNYGYTF	TGTGCCAGCTCACCGGGACAGAACTATGGCTACACCTTC	TRBJ1-2	TRBD1	TRBV18	NA
CASRPGPGSGNEQFF	TGTGCCAGCAGGCCCGGCCCAGGGTCCGGGAATGAGCAGTTCTTC	TRBJ2-1	NA	TRBV7-3	NA
CASSPGIGSNQPQHF	TGCGCCAGCAGCCCAGGGATCGGTAGCAATCAGCCCCAGCATTTT	TRBJ1-5	NA	TRBV4-3	NA
CASSLAYTEAFF	TGTGCCAGCAGCTTGGCCTACACTGAAGCTTTCTTT	TRBJ1-1	NA	TRBV5-8	NA
CASTPGPTEAFF	TGTGCCAGCACCCCAGGCCCCACTGAAGCTTTCTTT	TRBJ1-1	NA	TRBV7-9	NA
CSVERVKETQYF	TGCAGCGTTGAGAGGGTAAAAGAGACCCAGTACTTC	TRBJ2-5	NA	TRBV29-1	NA
CASSWRDRGQDYEQYF	TGTGCCAGCAGCTGGAGAGACAGGGGGCAGGATTACGAGCAGTACTTC	TRBJ2-7	TRBD1	TRBV5-4	NA
CASSPDMQGYGYTF	TGTGCCAGCAGCCCCGATATGCAGGGATATGGCTACACCTTC	TRBJ1-2	NA	TRBV9	NA
CASSELRDSYEQYF	TGTGCCAGCAGCGAACTGAGGGACTCCTACGAGCAGTACTTC	TRBJ2-7	NA	TRBV9	NA
CASSATGGFTEAFF	TGTGCCAGCAGCGCTACAGGGGGGTTCACTGAAGCTTTCTTT	TRBJ1-1	TRBD1	TRBV7-6	NA
CASTVGLASGGVSFVGNNEQFF	TGTGCCAGTACCGTAGGGTTGGCTAGCGGGGGAGTCTCTTTCGTGGGGAACAATGAGCAGTTCTTC	TRBJ2-1	TRBD2	TRBV19	NA
CASSREAYEQYF	TGCGCCAGCAGCCGGGAAGCCTACGAGCAGTACTTC	TRBJ2-7	NA	TRBV5-1	few
CASTPSGRDTEAFF	TGTGCCAGCACCCCGAGTGGGCGGGACACTGAAGCTTTCTTT	TRBJ1-1	NA	TRBV7-9	few
CASSVGGQGGTQYF	TGTGCCAGCAGCGTAGGGGGTCAGGGCGGGACCCAGTACTTC	TRBJ2-5	NA	TRBV7-9	NA
CASSISGGGGQETQYF	TGTGCCAGCAGCATTAGCGGGGGGGGAGGCCAAGAGACCCAGTACTTC	TRBJ2-5	TRBD2	TRBV7-2	NA
CASSLPQGAPNSGGEKLFF	TGCGCCAGCAGCCTCCCTCAGGGGGCGCCGAATTCGGGTGGAGAAAAACTGTTTTTT	TRBJ1-4	TRBD1	TRBV5-1	NA
CASSAPQVATNEKLFF	TGTGCCAGCAGCGCGCCCCAGGTTGCAACTAATGAAAAACTGTTTTTT	TRBJ1-4	NA	TRBV7-9	NA
CASSAGYEQYF	TGTGCCAGCAGTGCCGGCTACGAGCAGTACTTC	TRBJ2-7	NA	TRBV6-2/TRBV6-3	NA
CASSVESSGGYNEQFF	TGTGCCAGCAGCGTAGAGTCTAGCGGGGGGTACAATGAGCAGTTCTTC	TRBJ2-1	TRBD2	TRBV9	NA
CATQRGLRDSPLHF	TGTGCCACCCAAAGGGGCCTCCGGGATTCACCCCTCCACTTT	TRBJ1-6	NA	TRBV7-9	once
CASSSVGFRDREREQYF	TGTGCCAGCAGCTCTGTGGGGTTCCGGGACAGGGAGAGGGAGCAGTACTTC	TRBJ2-7	NA	TRBV21-1	NA
CASSSGLVEQYF	TGTGCCAGCAGCTCGGGACTCGTGGAGCAGTACTTC	TRBJ2-7	NA	TRBV7-6	NA
CASSVRLAGVSYNEQFF	TGTGCCAGCAGCGTAAGACTAGCGGGGGTTTCCTACAATGAGCAGTTCTTC	TRBJ2-1	TRBD2	TRBV11-2	NA
CAWMRQSKAYEQYF	TGTGCCTGGATGCGGCAGAGCAAAGCCTACGAGCAGTACTTC	TRBJ2-7	NA	TRBV30	NA
CASSQDLGDRSYEQYF	TGCGCCAGCAGCCAAGATCTGGGGGACAGGTCCTACGAGCAGTACTTC	TRBJ2-7	TRBD1	TRBV4-3	NA
CASSDTPNTEAFF	TGTGCCAGCAGCGACACACCGAACACTGAAGCTTTCTTT	TRBJ1-1	NA	TRBV9	NA
CASRNLDRGNYGYTF	TGTGCCAGTAGGAATCTAGACAGGGGCAACTATGGCTACACCTTC	TRBJ1-2	TRBD1	TRBV19	NA
CASSGLAGVETQYF	TGTGCCAGCAGTGGTCTAGCGGGGGTAGAGACCCAGTACTTC	TRBJ2-5	TRBD2	TRBV2	NA